A selection of T cell receptor beta chains follows, all from one sample in a study of shared clonotypes between healthy human individuals. Profiled with immunoSEQ multiplex PCR; TCRdb holds only in-frame clones, not every one. Of approximately 2.1 million clones listed, over 85% are singletons. Source material: naive CD4+ T cells from PBMCs. Receptors originate from a man younger than 30 in good health. Some clones in this sample may be carry-over from other donors' samples. Each CDR3 is given with its conserved first and last residue. The D gene is left open where the match is weak. Expanded clones are given a class, and other clones once, few, many or no size at all.

clone_size,j_call,v_call,d_call,cdr3_aa,cdr3_nt
.,TRBJ2-1,TRBV19,.,CASSSARDSVYEQFF,TGTGCCAGTAGTTCGGCTCGGGACTCGGTTTATGAGCAGTTCTTC
.,TRBJ2-1,TRBV19,.,CASSIVGTSYNEQFF,TGTGCCAGTAGTATTGTGGGAACCTCCTACAATGAGCAGTTCTTC
.,TRBJ2-3,TRBV2,TRBD2,CASRGNSGGADTQYF,TGTGCCAGCAGGGGGAATAGCGGGGGCGCAGATACGCAGTATTTT
.,TRBJ1-1,TRBV9,.,CASSTRQEMNTEAFF,TGTGCCAGCAGCACCCGACAGGAGATGAACACTGAAGCTTTCTTT
.,TRBJ2-7,TRBV27,.,CASSSGDKQYF,TGTGCCAGCAGTTCCGGGGACAAGCAGTACTTC
.,TRBJ2-7,TRBV5-4,.,CASSPQVSGEQYF,TGTGCCAGCAGCCCCCAGGTTTCGGGAGAGCAGTACTTC
.,TRBJ2-7,TRBV7-2,.,CASSLATYVSYEQYF,TGTGCCAGCAGCTTAGCAACGTATGTCTCCTACGAGCAGTACTTC
.,TRBJ2-1,TRBV2,.,CASTEAQNINYSYNEQFF,TGTGCCAGTACAGAAGCACAGAACATTAATTACTCCTACAATGAGCAGTTCTTC
once,TRBJ2-7,TRBV6-6,TRBD2,CASSYSSGGRTYEQYF,TGTGCCAGCAGTTACTCTAGTGGCGGGAGAACCTACGAGCAGTACTTC
.,TRBJ2-3,TRBV27,.,CASSLDRGSDTQYF,TGTGCCAGCAGTTTAGATAGGGGATCAGATACGCAGTATTTT
.,TRBJ1-2,TRBV30,TRBD1,CAWRTGGTGAGYTF,TGTGCCTGGAGAACAGGGGGCACCGGTGCGGGCTACACCTTC
once,TRBJ2-2,TRBV25-1,.,CASSHPLNTGELFF,TGTGCCAGCAGTCACCCATTGAACACCGGGGAGCTGTTTTTT
once,TRBJ2-5,TRBV9,TRBD2,CASSVSVGGETQYF,TGTGCCAGCAGCGTATCGGTGGGAGGGGAGACCCAGTACTTC
.,TRBJ2-3,TRBV5-1,TRBD2,CASSLARTSGRAADTQYF,TGCGCCAGCAGCTTGGCACGGACTAGCGGGAGGGCCGCAGATACGCAGTATTTT
.,TRBJ1-5,TRBV6-5,.,CASSYSSGFPQPQHF,TGTGCCAGCAGTTACTCGAGCGGTTTTCCCCAGCCCCAGCATTTT
once,TRBJ2-7,TRBV5-8,.,CASSPSPGQFYEQYF,TGTGCCAGCAGCCCCTCCCCCGGGCAATTTTACGAGCAGTACTTC
.,TRBJ1-3,TRBV9,.,CASSVDQGYGNTIYF,TGTGCCAGCAGCGTAGACCAGGGGTACGGAAACACCATATATTTT
.,TRBJ2-7,TRBV11-2,TRBD2,CASSVSGTSGAYTYEQYF,TGTGCCAGCAGCGTGTCTGGGACTAGCGGGGCGTACACCTACGAGCAGTACTTC
few,TRBJ1-5,TRBV2,.,CASSEARQSNQPQHF,TGTGCCAGCAGTGAAGCACGGCAGAGCAATCAGCCCCAGCATTTT
few,TRBJ1-1,TRBV7-9,.,CASGRTENTEAFF,TGTGCCAGCGGCAGGACGGAGAACACTGAAGCTTTCTTT
.,TRBJ1-3,TRBV25-1,.,CASSAEPGTPSGNTIYF,TGTGCCAGCAGTGCTGAACCCGGGACTCCCTCTGGAAACACCATATATTTT
.,TRBJ1-2,TRBV27,TRBD1,CASSFGTGGGYTF,TGTGCCAGCAGTTTTGGGACAGGGGGTGGCTACACCTTC
few,TRBJ2-1,TRBV30,.,CAWSWIDEQFF,TGTGCCTGGAGTTGGATTGATGAGCAGTTCTTC
once,TRBJ2-1,TRBV6-1,.,CASSVSGRGQFF,TGTGCCAGCAGTGTTTCGGGCCGAGGGCAGTTCTTC
.,TRBJ2-7,TRBV7-8,.,CASSSRVGDYEQYF,TGTGCCAGCAGCTCCCGTGTTGGGGATTACGAGCAGTACTTC
.,TRBJ2-3,TRBV18,TRBD2,CASSPGLAGATQYF,TGTGCCAGCTCACCGGGACTAGCGGGAGCTACGCAGTATTTT
.,TRBJ2-7,TRBV7-2,.,CASSLMAGVSYEQYF,TGTGCCAGCAGCTTAATGGCAGGGGTCTCCTACGAGCAGTACTTC
.,TRBJ1-1,TRBV5-6,.,CASSLGPSVGTEAFF,TGTGCCAGCAGCTTGGGGCCCTCCGTCGGGACTGAAGCTTTCTTT
.,TRBJ2-1,TRBV9,TRBD2,CASSVAIGGVNEQFF,TGTGCCAGCAGCGTAGCGATTGGGGGGGTCAATGAGCAGTTCTTC
few,TRBJ1-1,TRBV30,.,CAWSLGNTEAFF,TGTGCCTGGAGTTTGGGCAACACTGAAGCTTTCTTT
.,TRBJ1-1,TRBV4-1,.,CASSQVGLDGAFF,TGCGCCAGCAGCCAAGTAGGGCTTGACGGAGCTTTCTTT
.,TRBJ1-5,TRBV5-4,TRBD1,CASSSFTGTGQNQPQHF,TGTGCCAGCAGCTCCTTTACCGGGACAGGGCAAAATCAGCCCCAGCATTTT
.,TRBJ2-3,TRBV6-5,.,CASSPFRDSDTQYF,TGTGCCAGCAGTCCGTTCCGGGACTCAGATACGCAGTATTTT
.,TRBJ2-1,TRBV19,TRBD2,CASSISLAVNEQFF,TGTGCCAGTAGTATTAGTCTAGCGGTAAATGAGCAGTTCTTC
.,TRBJ2-1,TRBV28,.,CASSLFVAVEQFF,TGTGCCAGCAGTTTATTCGTCGCAGTTGAGCAGTTCTTC
.,TRBJ1-1,TRBV6-1,TRBD1,CASSAPGTGGGWGLAAFF,TGTGCCAGCAGTGCCCCAGGGACAGGGGGCGGTTGGGGGCTCGCGGCTTTCTTT
.,TRBJ2-4,TRBV5-4,.,CAYYGGGKNIQYF,TGTGCCTACTACGGGGGTGGCAAAAACATTCAGTACTTC
.,TRBJ1-2,TRBV7-2,.,CASSLPSGPAYGYTF,TGTGCCAGCAGCCTACCCTCGGGGCCGGCATATGGCTACACCTTC
.,TRBJ2-1,TRBV7-9,.,CASSATGGDRAYNEQFF,TGTGCCAGCAGCGCCACGGGAGGGGACAGGGCCTACAATGAGCAGTTCTTC
.,TRBJ2-7,TRBV6-5,.,CASSYLTGEQYF,TGTGCCAGCAGTTACTTGACCGGGGAGCAGTACTTC
once,TRBJ1-2,TRBV29-1,TRBD1,CSVAAGTGYGYTF,TGCAGCGTGGCAGCCGGGACAGGGTATGGCTACACCTTC
once,TRBJ1-5,TRBV28,TRBD1,CASSSPDRGVQPQHF,TGTGCCAGCAGTTCGCCCGACAGGGGGGTTCAGCCCCAGCATTTT
.,TRBJ2-1,TRBV7-2,.,CASSGYNEQFF,TGTGCCAGCAGCGGCTACAATGAGCAGTTCTTC
.,TRBJ1-1,TRBV2,.,CASNIQLEAFF,TGTGCCAGCAATATACAGCTTGAAGCTTTCTTT
.,TRBJ2-1,TRBV7-9,TRBD2,CASSHSGIHEQFF,TGTGCCAGCAGTCATAGCGGGATCCATGAGCAGTTCTTC
.,TRBJ2-3,TRBV9,.,CASSSDSVGADTQYF,TGTGCCAGCAGCAGCGACAGTGTAGGGGCAGATACGCAGTATTTT
.,TRBJ1-2,TRBV10-3,TRBD1,CAIRDDRGRIYGYTF,TGTGCCATCAGGGACGACAGGGGGCGGATATATGGCTACACCTTC
.,TRBJ2-7,TRBV2,.,CASSSRVTYEQYF,TGTGCCAGCAGTTCAAGGGTCACCTACGAGCAGTACTTC